This entry describes one T cell receptor beta chain. Its target is not known. The V end was cut by 0 bases, the J end by 9 bases, with 8 bases between. Germline V gives CDR1 LGHDT, CDR2 YNNKEL (reference sequence). CDR3 length: 12 amino acids. Unique molecular identifiers tagged the TCR beta cDNA libraries. TCRdb re-called the PCR reads with MiXCR, one entry per CDR3 protein. The sample has roughly 580,000 distinct CDR3 sequences, roughly two fifths seen once. This entry comes from a study of post-analysis software for immune sequencing data. The wider study: Patients had relapsing-remitting, secondary progressive or progressive-relapsing multiple sclerosis; some lacked subtype.

Study results and limitations: Controls showed lower frequencies than patients for five or six TRBV segments, and TRBV5-6, TRBV5-1 and TRBV20-1 were among these.

The V gene is TRBV3-1, the J gene TRBJ1-2; D ambiguous. Source material: blood. The receptor was derived from a girl aged 10 to 17 with multiple sclerosis. This chain's CDR3 is CASSQEVDSYTF. The CDR3 DNA is TGTGCCAGCAGCCAAGAGGTGGATAGCTACACCTTC.